This record covers a single TCR beta chain. Antigen: not known. Researchers made TCR beta libraries by using iRepertoire HTBI primers and running Arm-PCR on CDR3 regions. Via MiXCR, TCRdb re-called the multiplex PCR reads, giving one row per CDR3 protein. The sample carries 400,000 to 650,000 distinct CDR3 sequences, around 16% recorded once. The sample's time point: newly diagnosed GD, antithyroid drugs for less than 3 months. Construction of the TCR library relied on RNA isolated from PBMCs. The data were taken from a study of regulatory T cells in long-lasting Graves disease. The wider study: Prior antithyroid drug treatment in newly diagnosed Graves' patients lasted under 3 months. Study-level findings and limits: Shared public clonotypes totalled approximately 3,000 in persistent patients, compared with about 930 in new patients.

The germline CDR1 and CDR2 sequences are LNHDA and SQIVND (reference sequence). Trimming took off 7 bases at V and 5 bases at J, with 14 bases between the two ends. This CDR3 comprises 13 residues. The sample was also linked to a second study, of T cells in Graves' hyperthyroidism and ophthalmopathy. That source adds: A first-round RT-PCR of the TCR CDR3 used the HTBI primer set.

V gene TRBV19 combines with J gene TRBJ1-1; weak D call: TRBD1 (6 bases). The material was peripheral blood mononuclear cells (PBMCs), obtained at new diagnosis, from a patient treated with antithyroid drugs. The clonotype comes from a woman aged 35-65 years with Graves disease. CDR3 loop: CASTLGARTEAFF. Written as DNA, the CDR3 is TGTGCCAGTACGCTGGGGGCCCGGACTGAAGCTTTCTTT.